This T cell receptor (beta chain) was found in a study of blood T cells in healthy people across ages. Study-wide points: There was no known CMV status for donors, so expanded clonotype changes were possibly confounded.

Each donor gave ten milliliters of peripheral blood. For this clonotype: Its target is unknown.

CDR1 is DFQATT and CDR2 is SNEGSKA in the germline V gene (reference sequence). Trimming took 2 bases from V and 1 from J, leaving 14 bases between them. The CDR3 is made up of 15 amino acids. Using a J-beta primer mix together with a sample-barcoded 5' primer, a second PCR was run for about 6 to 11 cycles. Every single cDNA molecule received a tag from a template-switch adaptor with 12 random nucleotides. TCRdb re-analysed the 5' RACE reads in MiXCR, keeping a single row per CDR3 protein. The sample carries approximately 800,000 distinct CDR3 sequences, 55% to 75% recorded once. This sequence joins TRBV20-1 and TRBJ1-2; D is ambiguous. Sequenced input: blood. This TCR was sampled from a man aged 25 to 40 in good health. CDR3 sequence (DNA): TGCAGTGCTAGACCTCTACTGTCAGATAACTATGGCTACACCTTC. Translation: CSARPLLSDNYGYTF.